This T cell receptor (beta chain) was retrieved from a study of blood T cells in healthy people across ages. A second PCR, run for about 6 to 11 cycles, used a sample-barcoded 5' primer plus a J-beta primer mix. TCRdb called the 5' RACE reads again in MiXCR, with one record for every CDR3 protein. The table has some 930,000 distinct CDR3 sequences, almost 30% seen once; the top ten hold about 10%. Comment on this clonotype: Its antigen is undetermined. A much larger clone sits a single nucleotide away, making a read error possible.

Per sample, a minimum of 6.5 million PBMCs were isolated. Regarding the study as a whole: Diversity of TCR beta correlated strongly with naive T cell percentage.

Germline loops: CDR1 MNHEY, CDR2 SVGAGI. This CDR3 spans 16 amino acids. Another study also made use of these data, one on T cells of mothers and their children.

The receptor's source is a woman between 40 and 55 years old in good health. The sample was blood. The chain carries TRBV6-5 and TRBJ2-1; TRBD2 matches at 7 bases. The J call is uncertain, as TRBJ2-7 better fits the DNA end. CDR3 sequence: CASSPWGGDPYNEQYF. The CDR3 nucleotides read TGTGCCAGCAGTCCCTGGGGGGGGGACCCCTACAATGAGCAGTACTTC.